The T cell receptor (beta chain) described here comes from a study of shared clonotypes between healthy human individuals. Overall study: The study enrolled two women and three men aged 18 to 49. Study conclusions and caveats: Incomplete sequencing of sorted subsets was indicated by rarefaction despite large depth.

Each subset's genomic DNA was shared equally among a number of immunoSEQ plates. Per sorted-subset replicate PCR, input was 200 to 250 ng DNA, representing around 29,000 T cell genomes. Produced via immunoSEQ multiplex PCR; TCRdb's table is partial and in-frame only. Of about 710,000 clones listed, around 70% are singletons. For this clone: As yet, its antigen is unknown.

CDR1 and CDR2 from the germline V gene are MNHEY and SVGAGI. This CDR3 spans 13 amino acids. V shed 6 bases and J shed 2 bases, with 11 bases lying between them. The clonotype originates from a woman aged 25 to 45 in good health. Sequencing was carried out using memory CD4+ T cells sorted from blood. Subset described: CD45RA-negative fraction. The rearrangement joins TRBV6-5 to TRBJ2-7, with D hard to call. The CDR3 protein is CASRGVFPYEQYF. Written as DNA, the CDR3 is TGTGCCAGCAGGGGTGTCTTCCCCTACGAGCAGTACTTC.